This T cell receptor beta chain came from a study of T cells after yellow fever vaccination. Germline CDR1 and CDR2: ENHRY and SYGVKD. Trimming removed 8 bases from V and 5 bases from J, with 16 bases in between. The CDR3 is made up of 14 amino acids. This clonotype has a handful of counts. Each CDR3 protein is one row after TCRdb ran MiXCR on the 5' RACE reads. The sample has 320,000 or so distinct CDR3 sequences, 7% to 10% seen once. This sequence originates from a man aged 18-30 years who received the YFV17D yellow fever vaccine. J is TRBJ1-5 and V is TRBV10-3; D gene uncertain. This specimen was PBMCs, taken 35 to 50 days after the first yellow fever vaccination. CDR3 coding DNA: TGTGCCATCTCACGGACCGGCGGGGATCAGCCCCAGCATTTT. Protein product: CAISRTGGDQPQHF.